This passage covers 18 T cell receptor beta chains from one sample sequenced in a study of cytomegalovirus exposure and HLA in healthy donors. The PCR had 60 Vbeta and 13 Jbeta primers. Clones were read by immunoSEQ multiplex PCR, and TCRdb kept only the in-frame ones, dropping some. The sample lists a few hundred thousand clones, more than 85% occurring once. The sample was PBMCs. The receptors stem from a woman aged 18-29 years in good health and CMV-seronegative.

J is TRBJ1-1 and V is TRBV6-5, with TRBD1 as a possible D gene (5 bases). CDR1 and CDR2 (germline): MNHEY, SVGAGI. The CDR3 covers 16 residues. The V end was cut by 0 bases, the J end by 1 base, with 12 bases between. CDR3 in amino acids: CASSYSARGANTEAFF. The CDR3 coding sequence is TGTGCCAGCAGTTACTCTGCACGTGGGGCGAACACTGAAGCTTTCTTT.

V is TRBV7-6 and J is TRBJ1-2, with a weak D call TRBD1 (6 bases). Trimming stripped 5 bases from V and 3 bases from J, with 13 bases between. This CDR3 region has 14 residues. In germline, CDR1 is SGHVS, CDR2 FNYEAQ. The CDR3 sequence is CASSAVGGDYGYTF. As DNA, the CDR3 is TGTGCCAGCAGCGCTGTAGGGGGTGACTATGGCTACACCTTC.

The V and J genes are TRBV27 and TRBJ2-7, with 9 bases identical to TRBD2. CDR3 size: 17 residues. Germline-derived CDR1 and CDR2 are MNHEY and SMNVEV (reference sequence). Losses at the gene ends were 7 bases for V and 0 bases for J; bases not matched to a gene: 13. CDR3 sequence reads: CASTGSLSGGSSYEQYF. CDR3 DNA: TGTGCCAGCACAGGGTCTCTAAGCGGGGGGTCCTCCTACGAGCAGTACTTC.

This sequence joins TRBV7-8 and TRBJ2-5; TRBD1 matches 7 bases. The germline V gene encodes CDR1 SGHVS and CDR2 FQNEAQ. The junction had 13 bases not matched to a gene; V was cut back by 5 bases and J by 4 bases. This CDR3 is 16 amino acids long. The CDR3 nucleotides read TGTGCCAGCAGCATAGAGGACAGGACCTTTCGAGAGACCCAGTACTTC. Residues: CASSIEDRTFRETQYF.

The chain joins TRBV9 to TRBJ1-2; tentatively, D is TRBD1 (6 bases). Germline CDR1 reads SGDLS; CDR2 reads YYNGEE. The CDR3 totals 15 residues. With 3 bases removed from V and 2 bases from J, the gap between germline ends came to 14 bases. CDR3 sequence reads: CASSEQGTPNYGYTF. CDR3 coding DNA: TGTGCCAGCAGCGAGCAGGGGACCCCCAACTATGGCTACACCTTC. Together with reference TRBV9 and TRBJ1-2, the CDR3 gives the full variable domain: DSGVTQTPKHLITATGQRVTLRCSPRSGDLSVYWYQQSLDQGLQFLIQYYNGEERAKGNILERFSAQQFPDLHSELNLSSLELGDSALYFCASSEQGTPNYGYTFGSGTRLTVV.

To note about this clone: This CDR3 is also generated by other DNA sequences in the sample. DNA of the CDR3: TGTGCCAGCTCACCAAACACAGGGGGCACTGAAGCTTTCTTT. Translated: CASSPNTGGTEAFF. The chain couples TRBV18 to TRBJ1-1; 8 bases align to TRBD1. Germline assignment: CDR1 KGHSH and CDR2 LQKENI. Trimming at V came to 2 bases and at J to 4 bases, leaving 3 bases not matched to a gene. The CDR3 sequence is 14 residues long.

The chain employs TRBV4-3 and TRBJ2-6; D remains unclear. V lost 0 bases, J lost 0 bases, and 6 bases lay in between. Germline V lookup: CDR1 LGHNA, CDR2 YSLEER. The CDR3 has 16 amino acids. CDR3 residues: CASSQDIGSGANVLTF. CDR3 bases: TGCGCCAGCAGCCAAGATATCGGCTCTGGGGCCAACGTCCTGACTTTC.

This clone was seen just once. Written as DNA, the CDR3 is TGTGCTGTCCGGGACAGGGGTGAAAAACTGTTTTTT. It specifies CAVRDRGEKLFF. V usage is TRBV25-1 and J usage is TRBJ1-4; TRBD1 matches at 10 bases. This CDR3 is built from 12 residues. Germline V gene sequence: CDR1 MGHDK, CDR2 SYGVNS. The whole variable domain, filled in from reference TRBV25-1 and TRBJ1-4, reads EADIYQTPRYLVIGTGKKITLECSQTMGHDKMYWYQQDPGMELHLIHYSYGVNSTEKGDLSSESTVSRIRTEHFPLTLESARPSHTSQYLCAVRDRGEKLFFGSGTQLSVL.

J is TRBJ2-5 and V is TRBV29-1, with 9 bases matching TRBD2. In germline, CDR1 is SQVTM, CDR2 ANQGSEA. The V gene end was trimmed by 6 bases and the J gene end by 2 bases; junction bases not matched to a gene: 10. This CDR3 is 15 amino acids long. The CDR3 region has the DNA TGCAGCGTAGGAACCGGGACTAGCCAACAAGAGACCCAGTACTTC. Encoded protein: CSVGTGTSQQETQYF. Together with reference TRBV29-1 and TRBJ2-5, the CDR3 gives the full variable domain: SAVISQKPSRDICQRGTSLTIQCQVDSQVTMMFWYRQQPGQSLTLIATANQGSEATYESGFVIDKFPISRPNLTFSTLTVSNMSPEDSSIYLCSVGTGTSQQETQYFGPGTRLLVL.

The chain couples TRBV27 to TRBJ2-7, with 10 positions matching TRBD1. V was pared by 3 bases and J by 7 bases, with 6 bases of the junction left unmatched. Germline assignment: CDR1 MNHEY and CDR2 SMNVEV (reference sequence). This CDR3 comprises 14 residues. CDR3 sequence (DNA): TGTGCCAGCAGTTTCTGGGGACAGGGGAGGGAGCAGTACTTC. It specifies CASSFWGQGREQYF.

This clone was found once. This CDR3 is CASSHGGDQPQHF. DNA of the CDR3: TGTGCCAGCAGTCACGGGGGGGACCAGCCCCAGCATTTT. The chain joins TRBV27 to TRBJ1-5; D may be TRBD1 (5 bases). CDR3 length: 13 residues. V was shortened by 5 bases and J by 7 bases, with 12 bases between the two germline ends. CDR1 and CDR2 from the germline V gene are MNHEY and SMNVEV (reference sequence).

The CDR3 sequence: CASSTRLETYEQYF. The CDR3 DNA reads as TGTGCCAGCAGCACCCGGTTAGAAACCTACGAGCAGTACTTC. This sequence joins TRBV7-6 and TRBJ2-7; the D is unclear. Per the germline V gene, CDR1 is SGHVS and CDR2 is FNYEAQ. CDR3 length equals 14 residues. V lost 5 bases to trimming and J lost 2 bases, with 13 bases between them. The whole variable domain, remainder taken from reference TRBV7-6 and TRBJ2-7, is GAGVSQSPRYKVTKRGQDVALRCDPISGHVSLYWYRQALGQGPEFLTYFNYEAQQDKSGLPNDRFSAERPEGSISTLTIQRTEQRDSAMYRCASSTRLETYEQYFGPGTRLTVT.

V gene TRBV19 combines with J gene TRBJ1-5; TRBD1 matches 7 bases. The length of the CDR3 is 15 residues. Germline V CDR1 and CDR2: LNHDA, SQIVND (reference sequence). The V and J ends lost 5 bases and 6 bases, in that order; junction bases with no gene match: 10. CDR3 DNA sequence: TGTGCCAGTAGTTCTCTGGCAGGGGGTTTTCAGCCCCAGCATTTT. Translating it yields CASSSLAGGFQPQHF.

CDR3 DNA sequence: TGCAGCGCCAGCGGCCACACGGATGAAAAACTGTTTTTT. Its protein product is CSASGHTDEKLFF. The chain combines TRBV29-1 with TRBJ1-4; D ambiguous. The V gene's germline CDR1 is SQVTM and CDR2 ANQGSEA. The CDR3 has 13 residues. With 7 bases removed from V and 6 bases from J, the gap between germline ends came to 15 bases. Full variable domain (remainder filled in from reference TRBV29-1 and TRBJ1-4): SAVISQKPSRDICQRGTSLTIQCQVDSQVTMMFWYRQQPGQSLTLIATANQGSEATYESGFVIDKFPISRPNLTFSTLTVSNMSPEDSSIYLCSASGHTDEKLFFGSGTQLSVL.

The genes are TRBV6-5 and TRBJ1-2; no definite D call. Germline values: CDR1 MNHEY, CDR2 SVGAGI. The CDR3 is made up of 12 amino acids. Trimming removed 0 bases at V and 9 bases at J, with 8 bases between. The CDR3 coding sequence is TGTGCCAGCAGTTACTCGACGGGTAGCTACACCTTC. It encodes CASSYSTGSYTF.

This chain links TRBV6-1 with TRBJ2-5; 7 bases map to TRBD1. V gave up 6 bases and J gave up 4 bases; unmatched junction bases: 5. Germline assignment: CDR1 MNHNS and CDR2 SASEGT. This CDR3 region has 13 residues. CDR3 coding DNA: TGTGCCAGCAGCGCCAACAGGGGAGAGACCCAGTACTTC. Amino acids: CASSANRGETQYF.

This rearrangement joins TRBV4-1 to TRBJ2-5, with 12 bases fitting TRBD2. V lost 2 bases to trimming and J lost 5 bases; unmatched junction nucleotides: 6. Germline-derived CDR1 and CDR2 are MGHRA and YSYEKL. The CDR3 spans 16 residues. CDR3 coding DNA: TGCGCCAGCAGCCAACCGGGACTAGCGGGCAGGGAGACCCAGTACTTC. Its translation: CASSQPGLAGRETQYF.

The chain employs TRBV6-4 and TRBJ2-5, with 12 bases fitting TRBD2. The germline V gene encodes CDR1 MRHNA and CDR2 SNTAGT. This CDR3 is built from 17 residues. The junction had 3 bases not matched to a gene; V was cut back by 0 bases and J by 1 base. Written as DNA, the CDR3 is TGTGCCAGCAGTGACTCCTTACTAGCGGGGGGCCAAGAGACCCAGTACTTC. Translated, it gives CASSDSLLAGGQETQYF.